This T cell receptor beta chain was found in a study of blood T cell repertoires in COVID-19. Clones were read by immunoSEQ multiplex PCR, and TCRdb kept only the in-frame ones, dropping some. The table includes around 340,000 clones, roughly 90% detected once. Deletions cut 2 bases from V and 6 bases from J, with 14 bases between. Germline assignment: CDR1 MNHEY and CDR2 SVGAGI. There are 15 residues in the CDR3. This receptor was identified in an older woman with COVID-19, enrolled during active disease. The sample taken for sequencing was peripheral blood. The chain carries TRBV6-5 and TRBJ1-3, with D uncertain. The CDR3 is CASSYRGNTLNTIYF. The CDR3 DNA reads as TGTGCCAGCAGTTACCGAGGGAATACTTTAAACACCATATATTTT.